This entry describes one TCR beta chain. Compared with the rest of its sample, this clonotype is medium-sized (0.01 to 0.1%). It lacks a known antigen. No quality values exist for individual bases; no much larger clone is one base distant. The germline V gene specifies MNHEY as CDR1 and SVGAGI as CDR2. V is reduced by 11 bases and J by 8 bases, leaving a spacing of 15 bases between them. Taken from cysteine to phenylalanine, the CDR3 has 12 residues. Only CDR3 DNA is held: 36 bases, read in frame from base 1. This specimen comes from a study of spatial heterogeneity in lung cancer (dated by TCRdb to the late 2010s). Notes on the research overall: Beta-chain transcripts were consistently detected in greater numbers than alpha-chain transcripts, which likely reflects a higher abundance of beta-chain transcripts. A strong correlation was found between TCR transcript counts in tumor regions and a T cell transcriptional module score from matched bulk RNA-seq. In the raw uncorrected reads, each unique combination of TCR and UMI appeared more than ten times on average. In non-small cell lung cancer, the study made a quantitative comparison of TCR alpha and beta repertoires among multiple tumor regions, matched nontumor lung and blood. The study linked features of the TCR repertoire to counts of nonsynonymous mutations, which were determined by whole-exome sequencing of tumor tissue. At surgery, 220 tumor regions, 63 to 70 matched nontumor lung samples and about 56 PBMC samples were TCR-sequenced for both alpha and beta chains.

Findings and caveats that apply to the study as a whole: The tumor nonsynonymous mutation count correlated with the number of expanded intratumoral alpha and beta TCRs. Confirming at a functional level the hypothesis that regional TCRs recognize regional mutations was considered to require additional single-cell paired TCR alpha and beta sequencing. Counts of ubiquitous and regional expanded TCRs were found to correlate with counts of ubiquitous and regional nonsynonymous mutations, respectively. TCR-seq coverage of tumor T cells was estimated to be only approximately 7% for alpha chains and about 12% for beta chains.

The library came from 5' RACE. Sequencing was performed on a NextSeq 500. In the TCR library protocol, a unique molecular identifier was attached to each TCR cDNA molecule so that PCR and sequencing errors could be corrected. On the authors' methods: Decombinator tools were used for TCR identification, UMI-based error correction and CDR3 extraction. TCRs above a frequency of 2 per 1,000, corresponding to the top 1% of the tumor frequency distribution, were defined as expanded. Expanded tumor TCRs were classed as regional if statistically deemed absent (corrected P<0.05) from at least one tumor region, otherwise ubiquitous. Rényi diversity was computed with the R vegan package after subsampling each repertoire 100 times to 5,000 TCRs. To build CDR3 similarity networks, amino acid triplet string-kernel similarity was used, and CDR3s were connected when their pairwise similarity was above 0.82. Using fastp at Q25 and MiXCR, TCRdb reprocessed the public reads and kept productive beta chains. Entries that share a CDR3 protein sequence are merged under the most common genes and DNA. These V and J calls are TCRdb output, not the study's own analysis. The sample contains some 1,500 distinct CDR3 sequences, roughly 21% of them found a single time. The leading ten clones occupy roughly 22% of the sample.

The time point label, as the study defines it: sample taken at primary tumor resection. Donors were some 78 patients with early-stage, untreated non-small cell lung cancer from the lung TRACERx cohort. Whole RNA extracted from tumor and nontumor lung tissue, or from cryopreserved PBMC samples, was used for TCR sequencing without cell sorting. Only patients for whom sufficient RNA was available from at least two tumor regions were selected for TCR sequencing. Before selection, tumor and adjacent nontumor lung specimens were reviewed by a lung pathologist. The chain is encoded by TRBV6-5 joined to TRBJ2-2; the D gene cannot be resolved beyond TRBD1 or TRBD2, each matching 5 bases. This receptor was obtained from a male donor with early-stage non-small cell lung cancer. The source was lung tumor tissue, collected at surgery. The bases read TGTGCCTCGAATGGGGGAACAGGGGAGCTGTTTTTT. The translation is CASNGGTGELFF.